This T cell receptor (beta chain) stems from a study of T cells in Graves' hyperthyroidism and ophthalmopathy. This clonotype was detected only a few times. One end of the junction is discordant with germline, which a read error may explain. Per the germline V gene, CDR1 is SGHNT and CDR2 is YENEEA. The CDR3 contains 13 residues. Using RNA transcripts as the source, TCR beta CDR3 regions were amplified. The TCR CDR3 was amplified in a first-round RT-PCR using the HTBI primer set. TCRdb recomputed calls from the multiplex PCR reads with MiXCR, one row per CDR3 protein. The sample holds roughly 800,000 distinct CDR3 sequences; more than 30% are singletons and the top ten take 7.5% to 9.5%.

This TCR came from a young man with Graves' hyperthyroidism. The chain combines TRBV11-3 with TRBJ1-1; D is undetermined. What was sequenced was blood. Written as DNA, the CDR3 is TGTGCCAGCAGCCTAGAACCCGGAGTCCAAGCTTTCTTT. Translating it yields CASSLEPGVQAFF.